The T cell receptor (beta chain) described here comes from a study of T cells in Graves' hyperthyroidism and ophthalmopathy (dated by TCRdb to the late 2010s). Study-wide context: To identify distinguishing TCR V-J signatures, a discovery cohort of some 99 patients was used, comprising 43 with Graves' ophthalmopathy and under 60 with stable Graves' hyperthyroidism. Whether ophthalmopathy could be predicted prospectively was tested in an independent validation cohort made up of under 20 hyperthyroidism patients plus 17 patients who later progressed to ophthalmopathy. For training and testing, the 100 or so patients in the discovery cohort were randomly divided in a 7:3 ratio. In addition, the study compared T-cell repertoires in thyroid tissue and in blood from over 5 Graves' hyperthyroidism patients. Once sampling was done, hyperthyroidism patients were given methimazole at a starting dose of 30 mg daily, whereas ophthalmopathy patients were given high-dose intravenous methylprednisolone. TCR Vbeta CDR3 sequencing of 135 peripheral blood samples (43 ophthalmopathy, 75 hyperthyroidism and roughly 17 progressor patients) is reported in the paper.

Broader findings and caveats from the paper: In validation, the model predicted progression to ophthalmopathy with over 60% sensitivity and about 72% specificity, a median of around six months before onset. Most expanded thyroid clonotypes (frequency above 0.001) were also detected in blood, a finding suggesting that blood repertoires may reflect thyroid immune responses. In cross-validation, a model built on a 13 V-J signature told ophthalmopathy apart from stable hyperthyroidism with approximately 90% sensitivity and roughly 82% specificity, and in testing the same model reached 80%/75%. Sample size was not statistically predetermined, and investigators were not blinded to group allocation.

Graves' hyperthyroidism was defined as stable when no progression to ophthalmopathy occurred over 18 months of follow-up. The hyperthyroidism patients were between 18 and 65 years old and newly diagnosed, with a disease duration of less than 2 months. Any patient with an uncontrolled infection, another autoimmune disease, pregnancy or lactation was excluded. Clinical symptoms, serum thyroxine and TRAb, thyroid ultrasound, and orbital computed tomography formed the basis for the diagnoses. Trizol reagent was used to extract total RNA, and RNA quality was then checked on an Agilent 2100 Bioanalyzer. TCR beta CDR3 regions were amplified from RNA transcripts. A first-round RT-PCR of the TCR CDR3 used the HTBI primer set with the Qiagen OneStep RT-PCR kit. The libraries were constructed in a second round of multiplex PCR and then size-selected and purified. The libraries were sequenced on an Illumina HiSeq2000 using paired-end 100 bp reads. For the original study's pipeline: SOAPnuke was used to process the raw data, with reads discarded if the reads contained adapters or uncalled bases, had a mean Phred below 15, or lacked an exact constant-primer or identifier match. High-quality paired reads were merged with COPE v1.2.5, and unique nucleotide sequences were defined as clonotypes. MiTCR v1.1 was used to align clonotypes to the IMGT TRBV, TRBD and TRBJ reference segments. The analysis included only V-J combinations with a frequency above 0.0001, which together covered around 99% of the repertoires. The TCS score was defined as F50 (clonal expansion) divided by E x V (chaos), with BLOSUM62-based TCRdist calculated between CDR3 peptides within each V-J. Welch's t-statistics and random forest reduced roughly 500 V-J features to 13, which were used in a naive Bayes classifier (R e1071). TCRdb reworked the public reads: Q25 trimming with fastp, MiXCR clone assembly, productive beta chains retained. Under each unique CDR3 protein, matching rows form one entry showing the most common genes and DNA. The V and J calls shown here were made by TCRdb, not taken from the authors' results. The sample profile shows about 540,000 distinct CDR3 sequences; about half of them were found once. Nearly 8.5% of the sample is in the top ten clones.

CDR1 SQVTM and CDR2 ANQGSEA are derived from the germline V gene. Including cysteine and phenylalanine, the CDR3 has 17 amino acids. CDR3 DNA only is kept here, 51 bases in frame from base 1. In regard to this clonotype: The specificity of this receptor is unknown. Germline and junction disagree at one end, which may indicate a read error.

The rearranged segments are TRBV29-1 and TRBJ2-6; TRBD1 is a weak D gene call, 7 bases matching. Sequenced material: peripheral blood or thyroid tissue (not recorded which). The receptor comes from a woman younger than 30 with Graves' hyperthyroidism. Donor details come from another sample of the same person, matched by shared clones. Here is the DNA: TGCGGCGTTGAAGGTTCGGAGGGGGCGCGAGGGGCCAACGTCCTGACTTTC. It translates as CGVEGSEGARGANVLTF.